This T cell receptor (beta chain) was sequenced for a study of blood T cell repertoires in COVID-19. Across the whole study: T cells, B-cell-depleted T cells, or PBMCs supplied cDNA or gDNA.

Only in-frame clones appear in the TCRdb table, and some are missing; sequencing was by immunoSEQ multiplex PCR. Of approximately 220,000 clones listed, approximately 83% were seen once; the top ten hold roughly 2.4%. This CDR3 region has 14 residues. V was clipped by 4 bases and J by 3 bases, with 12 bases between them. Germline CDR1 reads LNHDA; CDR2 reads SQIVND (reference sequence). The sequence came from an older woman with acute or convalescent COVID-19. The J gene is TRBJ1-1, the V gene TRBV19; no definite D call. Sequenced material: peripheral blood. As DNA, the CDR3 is TGTGCCAGTAGTACGAGGGCGGCGGACACTGAAGCTTTCTTT. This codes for CASSTRAADTEAFF.